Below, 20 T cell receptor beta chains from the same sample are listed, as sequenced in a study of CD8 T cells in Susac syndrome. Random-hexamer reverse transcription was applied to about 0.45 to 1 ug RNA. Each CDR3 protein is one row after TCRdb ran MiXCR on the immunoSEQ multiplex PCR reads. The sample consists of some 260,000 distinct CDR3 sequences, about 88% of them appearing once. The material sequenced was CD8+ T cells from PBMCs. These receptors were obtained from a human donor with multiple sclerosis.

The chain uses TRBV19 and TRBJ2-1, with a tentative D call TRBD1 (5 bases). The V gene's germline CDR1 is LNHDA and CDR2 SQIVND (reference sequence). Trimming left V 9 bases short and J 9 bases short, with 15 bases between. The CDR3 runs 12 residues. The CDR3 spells CASRLGAGEQFF. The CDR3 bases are TGTGCCAGCAGACTTGGGGCCGGTGAGCAGTTCTTC.

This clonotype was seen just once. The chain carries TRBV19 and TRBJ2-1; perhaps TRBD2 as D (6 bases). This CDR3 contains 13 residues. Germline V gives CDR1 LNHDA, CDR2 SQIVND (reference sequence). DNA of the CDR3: TGTGCTTCGGCGGGGTCGGGCTACAATGAGCAGTTCTTC. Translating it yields CASAGSGYNEQFF. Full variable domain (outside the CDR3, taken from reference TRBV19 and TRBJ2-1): DGGITQSPKYLFRKEGQNVTLSCEQNLNHDAMYWYRQDPGQGLRLIYYSQIVNDFQKGDIAEGYSVSREKKESFPLTVTSAQKNPTAFYLCASAGSGYNEQFFGPGTRLTVL.

In DNA form, the CDR3 reads TGTGCCAGCAGTTTCTCGCCCGGGGGCTCCTACGAGCAGTACTTC. Encoded protein: CASSFSPGGSYEQYF. J is TRBJ2-7 and V is TRBV28; weak D call: TRBD2 (6 bases). Trimming removed 3 bases at V and 0 bases at J, with 12 bases between. CDR3 length equals 15 residues. CDR1 is MDHEN and CDR2 is SYDVKM in the germline V gene.

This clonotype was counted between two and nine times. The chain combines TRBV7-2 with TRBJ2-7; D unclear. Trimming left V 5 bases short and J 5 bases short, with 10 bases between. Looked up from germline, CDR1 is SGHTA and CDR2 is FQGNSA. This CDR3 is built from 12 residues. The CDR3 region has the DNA TGTGCCAGCAGCCCTCGTCCGGACGAGCAGTACTTC. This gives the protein CASSPRPDEQYF.

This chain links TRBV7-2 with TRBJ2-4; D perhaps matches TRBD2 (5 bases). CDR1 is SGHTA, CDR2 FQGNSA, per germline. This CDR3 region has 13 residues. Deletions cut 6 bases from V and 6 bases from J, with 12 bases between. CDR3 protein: CASSRREINIQYF. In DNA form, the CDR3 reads TGTGCCAGCAGTCGTAGGGAGATAAACATTCAGTACTTC.

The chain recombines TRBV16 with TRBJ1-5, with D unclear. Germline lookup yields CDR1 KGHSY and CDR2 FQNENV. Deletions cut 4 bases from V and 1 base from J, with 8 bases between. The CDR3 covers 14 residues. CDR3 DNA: TGTGCCAGCAGCCCTAAAAGGAGCAATCAGCCCCAGCATTTT. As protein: CASSPKRSNQPQHF.

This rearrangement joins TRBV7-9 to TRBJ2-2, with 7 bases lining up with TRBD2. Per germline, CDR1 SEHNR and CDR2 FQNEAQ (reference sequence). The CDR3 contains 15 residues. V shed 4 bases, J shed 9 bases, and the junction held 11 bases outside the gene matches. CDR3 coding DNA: TGTGCCAGCAGCTCGAGCCTAGCGGCCGGGAGGGAGCTGTTTTTT. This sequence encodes CASSSSLAAGRELFF.

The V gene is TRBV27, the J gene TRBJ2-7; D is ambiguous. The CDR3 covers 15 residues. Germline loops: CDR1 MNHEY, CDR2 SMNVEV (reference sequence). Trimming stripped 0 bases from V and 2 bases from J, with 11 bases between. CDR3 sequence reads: CASSLSRVPAYEQYF. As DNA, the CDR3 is TGTGCCAGCAGTTTATCACGGGTTCCTGCCTACGAGCAGTACTTC.

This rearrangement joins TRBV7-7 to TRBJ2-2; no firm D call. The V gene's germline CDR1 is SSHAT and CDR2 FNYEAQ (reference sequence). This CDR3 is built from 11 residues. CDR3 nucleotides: TGTGCTGTCTTAGTTGTCGGGGAGCTGTTTTTT. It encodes CAVLVVGELFF.

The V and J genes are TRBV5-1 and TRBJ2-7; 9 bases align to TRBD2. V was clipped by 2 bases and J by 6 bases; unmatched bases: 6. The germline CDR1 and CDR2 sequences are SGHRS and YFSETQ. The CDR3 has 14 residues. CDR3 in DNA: TGCGCCAGCAGCTTTGGTAGCGGGAGATCCGAGCAGTACTTC. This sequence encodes CASSFGSGRSEQYF.

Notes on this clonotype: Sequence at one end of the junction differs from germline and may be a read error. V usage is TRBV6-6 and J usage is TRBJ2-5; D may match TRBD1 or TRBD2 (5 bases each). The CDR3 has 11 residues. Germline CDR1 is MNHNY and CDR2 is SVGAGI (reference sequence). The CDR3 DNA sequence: TGTGCCAGCAGTTACGGGACCGACGTCAACTTC. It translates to CASSYGTDVNF.

CDR3 residues: CASSLGSATQGTEAFF. The CDR3 DNA follows: TGTGCCAGCAGTTTAGGTTCCGCCACTCAAGGAACTGAAGCTTTCTTT. The chain is built from TRBV12-3 or TRBV12-4 and TRBJ1-1; no reliable D call. This CDR3 has 16 amino acids. The ends were cut back, 1 base at V and 5 bases at J, with 17 bases in the middle.

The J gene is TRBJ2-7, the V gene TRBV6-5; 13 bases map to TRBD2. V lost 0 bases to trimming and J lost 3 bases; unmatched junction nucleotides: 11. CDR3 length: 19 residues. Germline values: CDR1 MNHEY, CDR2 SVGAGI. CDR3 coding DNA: TGTGCCAGCAGTTACTCGGGACTAGCGGGGCTTCCAGAGGACTACGAGCAGTACTTC. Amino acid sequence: CASSYSGLAGLPEDYEQYF.

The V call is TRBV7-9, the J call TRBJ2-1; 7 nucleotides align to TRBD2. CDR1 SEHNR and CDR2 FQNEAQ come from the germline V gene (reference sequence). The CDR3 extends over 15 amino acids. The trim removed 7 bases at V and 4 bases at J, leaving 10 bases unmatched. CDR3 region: CASNPSGGLYNEQFF. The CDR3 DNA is TGTGCCAGCAACCCGTCGGGGGGACTTTACAATGAGCAGTTCTTC. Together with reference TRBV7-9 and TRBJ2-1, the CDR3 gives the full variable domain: DTGVSQNPRHKITKRGQNVTFRCDPISEHNRLYWYRQTLGQGPEFLTYFQNEAQLEKSRLLSDRFSAERPKGSFSTLEIQRTEQGDSAMYLCASNPSGGLYNEQFFGPGTRLTVL.

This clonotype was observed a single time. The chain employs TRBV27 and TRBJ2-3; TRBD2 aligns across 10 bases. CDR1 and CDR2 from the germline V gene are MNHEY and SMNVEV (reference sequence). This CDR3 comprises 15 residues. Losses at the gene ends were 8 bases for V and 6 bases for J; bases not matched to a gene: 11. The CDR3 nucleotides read TGTGCCAGCTGCCGGGAGCGGGAGGGCCGGGATACGCAGTATTTT. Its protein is CASCREREGRDTQYF.

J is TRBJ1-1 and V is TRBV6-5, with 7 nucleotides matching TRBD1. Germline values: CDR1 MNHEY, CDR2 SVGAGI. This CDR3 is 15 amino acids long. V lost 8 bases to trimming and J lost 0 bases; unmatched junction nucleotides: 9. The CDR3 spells CASRDRRSMNTEAFF. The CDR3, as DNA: TGTGCCAGCCGGGACAGAAGGTCCATGAACACTGAAGCTTTCTTT.

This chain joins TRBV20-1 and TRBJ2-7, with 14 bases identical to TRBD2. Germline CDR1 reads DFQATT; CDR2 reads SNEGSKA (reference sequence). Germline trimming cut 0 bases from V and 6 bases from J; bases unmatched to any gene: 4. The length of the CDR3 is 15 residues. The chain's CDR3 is CSARETSGRAFEQYF. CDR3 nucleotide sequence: TGCAGTGCTAGAGAGACTAGCGGGAGGGCCTTCGAGCAGTACTTC.

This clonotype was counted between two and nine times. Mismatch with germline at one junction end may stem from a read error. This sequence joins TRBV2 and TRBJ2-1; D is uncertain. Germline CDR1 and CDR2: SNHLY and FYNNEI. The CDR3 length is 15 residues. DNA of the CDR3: TGTGCCACCCAACTTTACAAGAACTCCTACAATGAGCAGTTCTTT. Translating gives CATQLYKNSYNEQFF. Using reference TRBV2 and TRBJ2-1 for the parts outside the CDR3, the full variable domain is EPEVTQTPSHQVTQMGQEVILRCVPISNHLYFYWYRQILGQKVEFLVSFYNNEISEKSEIFDDQFSVERPDGSNFTLKIRSTKLEDSAMYFCATQLYKNSYNEQFFGPGTRLTVL.

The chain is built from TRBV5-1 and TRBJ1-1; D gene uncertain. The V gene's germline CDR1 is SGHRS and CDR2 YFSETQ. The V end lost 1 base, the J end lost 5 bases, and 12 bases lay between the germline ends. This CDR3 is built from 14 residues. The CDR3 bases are TGCGCCAGCAGCTTGTCTGTTGCCGGGACTGAAGCTTTCTTT. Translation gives CASSLSVAGTEAFF.

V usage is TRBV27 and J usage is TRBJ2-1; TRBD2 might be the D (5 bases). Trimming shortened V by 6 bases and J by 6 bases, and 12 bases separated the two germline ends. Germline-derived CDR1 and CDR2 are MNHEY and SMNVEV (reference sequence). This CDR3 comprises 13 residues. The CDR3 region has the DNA TGTGCCAGCAGCTCCCTCGGGGTCAATGAGCAGTTCTTC. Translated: CASSSLGVNEQFF.